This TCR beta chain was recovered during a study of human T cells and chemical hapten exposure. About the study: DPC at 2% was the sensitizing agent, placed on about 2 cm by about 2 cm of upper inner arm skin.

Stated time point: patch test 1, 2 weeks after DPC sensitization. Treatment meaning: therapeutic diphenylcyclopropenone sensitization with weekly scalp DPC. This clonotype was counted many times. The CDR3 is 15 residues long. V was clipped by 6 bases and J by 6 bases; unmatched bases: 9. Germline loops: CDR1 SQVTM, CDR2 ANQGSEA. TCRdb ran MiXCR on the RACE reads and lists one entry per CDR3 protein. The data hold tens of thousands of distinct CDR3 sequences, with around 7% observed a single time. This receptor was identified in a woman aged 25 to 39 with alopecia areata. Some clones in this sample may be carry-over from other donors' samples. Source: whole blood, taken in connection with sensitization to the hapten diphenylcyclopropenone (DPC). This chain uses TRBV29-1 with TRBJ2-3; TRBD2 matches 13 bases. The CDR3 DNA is TGCAGCGTCCGGACTAGCGGGGGTGTTTTGGATACGCAGTATTTT. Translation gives CSVRTSGGVLDTQYF.